This section outlines one TCR beta chain sequence together with its context. The antigen is not known. The PCR contained 60 Vbeta and 13 Jbeta primers. Profiling relied on immunoSEQ multiplex PCR, and the TCRdb table lists in-frame clones only, not all of them. The profile shows about 160,000 clones, 75% to 90% of them singletons. The data derive from a study of cytomegalovirus exposure and HLA in healthy donors. The study, taken as a whole, reports: On later analysis, the bulk of CMV-associated TCR beta chains appeared to be HLA-restricted.

CDR1 SNHLY and CDR2 FYNNEI come from the germline V gene. The CDR3 covers 11 residues. Trimming took off 7 bases at V and 6 bases at J, with 9 bases between the two ends. The origin of this receptor is a boy between 2 and 15 years old in good health and CMV-seronegative. The V call is TRBV2, the J call TRBJ1-1; D is uncertain. Sequenced material: PBMCs. DNA of the CDR3: TGTGCCAGCAAGGAGGGAGCTGAAGCTTTCTTT. It codes for CASKEGAEAFF.